Sequencing of this T cell receptor (beta chain) was carried out in a study of T cell changes during pregnancy in multiple sclerosis. Produced via immunoSEQ multiplex PCR; TCRdb's table is partial and in-frame only. This table holds roughly 60,000 clones, 80% to 95% found once. The CDR3 length is 13 residues. The germline gives CDR1 ENHRY, CDR2 SYGVKD. V lost 2 bases and J lost 7, with 8 bases in between. The chain carries TRBV10-3 and TRBJ2-2; possibly TRBD1 for D (5 bases). The sequence came from a female donor with multiple sclerosis, enrolled in a pregnancy study. The sample in question was CD4+ T cells from peripheral blood mononuclear cells, obtained before pregnancy. CDR3 coding DNA: TGTGCCATCAGTGAGGAAGGGGTCGGGGAGCTGTTTTTT. Translation: CAISEEGVGELFF.